A single sample gave rise to the 8 T cell receptor beta chains below, sequenced in a study of spatial heterogeneity in lung cancer. One entry per CDR3 protein, called by TCRdb with MiXCR from the 5' RACE reads. The data contain roughly 48,000 distinct CDR3 sequences, around 5.2% of them singletons. Time point meaning: sample taken at primary tumor resection. The sample in question was PBMCs, obtained at surgery. Source of these receptors: a male donor with early-stage non-small cell lung cancer.

This clonotype has at least ten counts. CDR3 coding DNA: TGTGCCAGCAGCTTAAAAGCGGGCCGCACAGATACGCAGTATTTT. Translating gives CASSLKAGRTDTQYF. The V gene is TRBV7-2, the J gene TRBJ2-3; maybe TRBD2 (6 bases). The CDR3 consists of 15 residues. V shed 2 bases and J shed 1 base, with 10 bases lying between them. Germline values: CDR1 SGHTA, CDR2 FQGNSA.

This sequence joins TRBV2 and TRBJ1-6; 7 nucleotides agree with TRBD1. The CDR3 is 17 residues long. Germline assignment: CDR1 SNHLY and CDR2 FYNNEI. J gave up 0 bases and V 5 bases, and 7 bases lay outside the gene matches. CDR3 DNA: TGTGCCAGCAGTCCCGAGACAGGGAGCTCCTATAATTCACCCCTCCACTTT. Encoded protein: CASSPETGSSYNSPLHF.

This clonotype has a handful of counts. The chain uses TRBV20-1 and TRBJ2-7, with 9 bases that match TRBD1. CDR3 length: 15 amino acids. The germline V gene encodes CDR1 DFQATT and CDR2 SNEGSKA (reference sequence). Trimming removed 3 bases from V and 7 bases from J; junction bases left unmatched: 13. In nucleotides, the CDR3 is TGCAGTGCTAGGGATCCGGGACAGGGCTATCATGAGCAGTACTTC. Encoded protein: CSARDPGQGYHEQYF.

This clonotype was observed many times. This chain connects TRBV20-1 to TRBJ2-7, with TRBD1 as a possible D gene (6 bases). Trimming shortened V by 0 bases and J by 2 bases, and 11 bases separated the two germline ends. The CDR3 extends over 14 amino acids. Germline lookup yields CDR1 DFQATT and CDR2 SNEGSKA (reference sequence). CDR3 coding DNA: TGCAGTGCTAGAGAATCGGACAGAGCCTACGAGCAGTACTTC. This encodes CSARESDRAYEQYF.

This clonotype was recorded at least ten times. J is TRBJ2-2 and V is TRBV2, with 7 bases identical to TRBD2. The V gene end was trimmed by 2 bases and the J gene end by 1 base; junction bases not matched to a gene: 4. Germline-derived CDR1 and CDR2 are SNHLY and FYNNEI. The CDR3 is 16 residues long. This chain's CDR3 is CASSERGVRNTGELFF. CDR3 in DNA: TGTGCCAGCAGTGAACGGGGGGTCCGGAACACCGGGGAGCTGTTTTTT.

This chain uses TRBV12-3 or TRBV12-4 with TRBJ1-1; perhaps TRBD1 as D (6 bases). This CDR3 comprises 15 residues. The V end was cut by 3 bases, the J end by 0 bases, with 11 bases between. CDR3: CASSFSGTMNTEAFF. The DNA of the CDR3 is TGTGCCAGCAGTTTTTCCGGGACAATGAACACTGAAGCTTTCTTT.

This clonotype was observed at least ten times. The gene calls are TRBV25-1 and TRBJ2-2; tentative D call: TRBD1 (5 bases). Germline lookup yields CDR1 MGHDK and CDR2 SYGVNS. This CDR3 is 17 amino acids long. With 2 bases removed from V and 1 base from J, the gap between germline ends came to 14 bases. The CDR3 nucleotides are TGTGCCAGCAGTGAAGCTGTTTGGACACAGAACACCGGGGAGCTGTTTTTT. Its translation is CASSEAVWTQNTGELFF.

The table lists this clonotype with many counts. Mismatch with germline at one junction end may stem from a read error. This chain uses TRBV11-2 with TRBJ2-1, with D tentatively TRBD1 or TRBD2 (6 bases each). Germline V gene sequence: CDR1 SGHAT, CDR2 FQNNGV. CDR3 length: 16 residues. CDR3 DNA: TGTGCCAACAGCTTAGATCGGAGAAGGGGGGTATATGAGCAGTTCTTC. Its translation: CANSLDRRRGVYEQFF.